This T cell receptor (beta chain) was identified during a study of shared T cell receptors in the human thymus. The protocol was immunoSEQ multiplex PCR, while the TCRdb copy is restricted to in-frame clones and leaves out a portion. This sample carries more than 550,000 clones, 70% to 90% of them seen once, and the ten largest clones take 0.008% to 0.011%. This CDR3 has 18 amino acids. Germline V gene lookup returns CDR1 MNHNS and CDR2 SASEGT. Trimming pared 3 bases from V and 7 bases from J, leaving 27 bases between. The sample also formed part of further work on human thymus T cells.

The receptor was isolated from a girl under three years old with a congenital heart defect. The V gene is TRBV6-1, the J gene TRBJ2-5; weak D call: TRBD1 (7 bases). Sequencing used thymocytes. Written as DNA, the CDR3 is TGTGCCAGCAGTGATCGGATATGGGCAGGGGGAGGACTTGGGACCCAGTACTTC. Translating it yields CASSDRIWAGGGLGTQYF.